This TCR beta chain was identified during a study of yellow fever vaccine responses in identical twins. Study results and limitations: Convergence reportedly seemed to mark part of the twins' vaccine T cell response, with personalization marking the rest.

CDR3 length: 17 residues. Germline loops: CDR1 SGHVS, CDR2 FNYEAQ. V was pared by 5 bases and J by 0 bases, with 17 bases between. As concerns this clonotype: The antigen remains undetermined.

MiXCR, run by TCRdb on the RT-PCR reads, gives a single entry per CDR3 protein. The data show some 2,000 distinct CDR3 sequences, approximately 86% seen once. This receptor was identified in a woman aged 18-29 years who received the yellow fever vaccine. The sequenced sample was T cells from blood (PBMCs), unsorted or a sorted subset (not recorded which), obtained before or after yellow fever vaccination (not recorded which). The J gene is TRBJ1-3, the V gene TRBV7-6; TRBD1 might be the D (6 bases). CDR3 bases: TGTGCCAGCAGCCCCCAAACGGACAGCGGCTCTGGAAACACCATATATTTT. It yields the protein CASSPQTDSGSGNTIYF.